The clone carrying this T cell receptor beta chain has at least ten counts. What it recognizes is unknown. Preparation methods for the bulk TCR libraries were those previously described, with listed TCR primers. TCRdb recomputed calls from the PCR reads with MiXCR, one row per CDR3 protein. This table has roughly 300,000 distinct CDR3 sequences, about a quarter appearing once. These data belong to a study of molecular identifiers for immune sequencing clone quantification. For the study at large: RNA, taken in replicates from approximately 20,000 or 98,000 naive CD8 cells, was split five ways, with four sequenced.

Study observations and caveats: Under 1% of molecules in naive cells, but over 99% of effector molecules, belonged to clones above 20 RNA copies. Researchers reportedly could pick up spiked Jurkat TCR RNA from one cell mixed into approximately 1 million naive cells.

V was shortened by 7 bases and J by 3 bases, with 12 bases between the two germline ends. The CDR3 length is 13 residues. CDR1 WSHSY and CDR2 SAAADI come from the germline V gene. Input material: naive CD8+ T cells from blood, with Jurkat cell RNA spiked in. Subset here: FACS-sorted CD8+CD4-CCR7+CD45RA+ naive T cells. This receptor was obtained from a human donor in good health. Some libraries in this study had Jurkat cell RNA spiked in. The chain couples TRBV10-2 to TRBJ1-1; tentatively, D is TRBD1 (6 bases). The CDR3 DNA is TGCGCCAGCACTCAGGGGTGGTACACTGAAGCTTTCTTT. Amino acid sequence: CASTQGWYTEAFF.